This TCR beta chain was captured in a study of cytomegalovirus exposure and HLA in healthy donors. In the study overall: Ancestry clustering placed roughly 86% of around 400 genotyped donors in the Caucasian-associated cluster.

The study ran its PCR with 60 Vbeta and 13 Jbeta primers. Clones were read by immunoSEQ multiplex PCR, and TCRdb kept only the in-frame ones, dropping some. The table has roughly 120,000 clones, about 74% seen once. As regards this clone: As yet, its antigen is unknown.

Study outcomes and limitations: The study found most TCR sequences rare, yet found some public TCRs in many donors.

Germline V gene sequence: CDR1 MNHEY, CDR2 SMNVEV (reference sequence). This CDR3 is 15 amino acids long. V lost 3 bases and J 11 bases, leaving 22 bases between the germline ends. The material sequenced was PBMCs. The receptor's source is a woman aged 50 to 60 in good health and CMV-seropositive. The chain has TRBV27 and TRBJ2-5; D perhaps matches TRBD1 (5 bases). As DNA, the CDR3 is TGTGCCAGCAGTTTGACAGAGGCAGGCGATAGAGAGCAGTACTTC. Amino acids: CASSLTEAGDREQYF.